This T cell receptor (beta chain) is drawn from a study of OX40 agonist ivuxolimab in advanced cancers. CDR1 MGHRA and CDR2 YSYEKL come from the germline V gene. This CDR3 spans 15 amino acids. V was pared by 4 bases and J by 3 bases, with 4 bases of the junction left unmatched. In its sample, this clone is medium-sized. As yet, its antigen is unknown. Study-wide results and limits: Expanded clones belonging to CD8+ T cells outnumbered, on average, those of CD4+.

TCRdb's table, derived via immunoSEQ multiplex PCR, lists solely in-frame clones and lacks some. The sample has 15,000 to 25,000 clones, approximately 91% seen once. The clonotype originates from an adult with an advanced solid tumor such as melanoma, head and neck, liver or kidney cancer. This specimen was CD4+ or CD8+ T cells sorted from blood, taken in a trial of the OX40 agonist ivuxolimab. The rearrangement uses TRBV4-1 and TRBJ2-1; 9 nucleotides agree with TRBD1. CDR3 region: CASSRGQGDYNEQFF. The DNA of the CDR3 is TGCGCCAGCAGCCGGGGACAGGGAGACTACAATGAGCAGTTCTTC.